These 26 T cell receptor beta chains came from one sample sequenced in a study of blood T cell repertoires in COVID-19. TCRdb's table, derived via immunoSEQ multiplex PCR, lists solely in-frame clones and lacks some. This table has 110,000 to 150,000 clones, more than 75% appearing once. Sequenced: peripheral blood. These receptors all stem from an elderly woman with acute or convalescent COVID-19.

CDR3 coding DNA: TGTGCCAGTAGACCTGGACAGGGGCGGGGTTCATCTGATCAGCCCCAGCATTTT. Amino acids: CASRPGQGRGSSDQPQHF. V usage is TRBV19 and J usage is TRBJ1-5; 9 bases fit TRBD1. The J segment lost 5 bases and the V segment lost 6 bases, leaving 17 bases of the junction unmatched. This CDR3 has 18 amino acids. CDR1 is LNHDA, CDR2 SQIVND, per germline (reference sequence).

The chain recombines TRBV5-1 with TRBJ1-4; 7 bases fit TRBD1. Germline trimming cut 3 bases from V and 3 bases from J; bases unmatched to any gene: 5. The CDR3 sequence is 15 residues long. Germline V gene data show CDR1 as SGHRS and CDR2 as YFSETQ. For the CDR3, the DNA is TGCGCCAGCAGCTGGACGACAGGGTCTAATGAAAAACTGTTTTTT. Translation gives CASSWTTGSNEKLFF.

The chain has TRBV28 and TRBJ1-2; 8 nucleotides line up with TRBD1. The CDR3 has 13 amino acids. CDR1 and CDR2 from the germline V gene are MDHEN and SYDVKM. V was clipped by 6 bases and J by 4 bases; unmatched bases: 4. The CDR3 here is CASRPGQGYGYTF. The CDR3 nucleotides read TGTGCCAGCAGACCCGGACAGGGCTATGGCTACACCTTC.

The V call is TRBV2, the J call TRBJ2-3; the D is unclear. CDR3 length equals 13 residues. Per germline, CDR1 SNHLY and CDR2 FYNNEI. Trimming shortened V by 5 bases and J by 0 bases, and 6 bases separated the two germline ends. In DNA form, the CDR3 reads TGTGCCAGCAGTTTTTCAAGCACAGATACGCAGTATTTT. Its protein is CASSFSSTDTQYF.

This sequence joins TRBV7-9 and TRBJ1-3; no definite D call. V lost 0 bases and J lost 0, with 6 bases in between. The CDR3 extends over 15 amino acids. Germline lookup yields CDR1 SEHNR and CDR2 FQNEAQ (reference sequence). CDR3: CASSLASVSGNTIYF. DNA of the CDR3: TGTGCCAGCAGCTTAGCGTCAGTCTCTGGAAACACCATATATTTT.

The V call is TRBV19, the J call TRBJ2-3; 12 bases are a match to TRBD1. Germline V gene lookup returns CDR1 LNHDA and CDR2 SQIVND (reference sequence). The ends lost 6 bases at V and 6 bases at J; junction bases unmatched: 1. The CDR3 has 13 amino acids. The CDR3 sequence is CASRGQGADTQYF. CDR3 DNA: TGTGCCAGTAGGGGACAGGGGGCGGATACGCAGTATTTT.

In nucleotides, the CDR3 is TGTGCCAGCAGTTTACAGGGGATTGGCTACACCTTC. Translation gives CASSLQGIGYTF. V and J are TRBV12-3 or TRBV12-4 and TRBJ1-2, with D possibly TRBD1 on 6 matching bases. The CDR3 has 12 residues. V dropped 2 bases and J dropped 7 bases, with 8 bases sitting between them.

V usage is TRBV5-4 and J usage is TRBJ1-2; D is undetermined. The CDR3 is 14 amino acids. Germline V gives CDR1 SGHNT, CDR2 YYREEE (reference sequence). V was cut by 0 bases and J by 6 bases, with 12 bases left in between. CDR3: CASSLGAGLDGYTF. In DNA, the CDR3 is TGTGCCAGCAGCTTGGGCGCCGGCCTAGATGGCTACACCTTC.

This chain connects TRBV11-1 to TRBJ2-4; D not certain. There are 14 residues in the CDR3. The V and J ends lost 0 bases and 5 bases respectively, with 8 bases between them. Germline V gene sequence: CDR1 SGHAT, CDR2 FQDESV (reference sequence). CDR3 bases: TGTGCCAGCAGCTTAGCGCGGTCCCAAAACATTCAGTACTTC. Protein: CASSLARSQNIQYF.

The genes are TRBV5-1 and TRBJ2-2, with TRBD2 as a possible D gene (5 bases). Trimming removed 0 bases from V and 7 bases from J, with 7 bases in between. The CDR3 sequence is 13 residues long. Germline V gives CDR1 SGHRS, CDR2 YFSETQ. The CDR3 nucleotides are TGCGCCAGCAGCTTGGATGCGGGCGGGGAGCTGTTTTTT. This translates into CASSLDAGGELFF.

V is TRBV19 and J is TRBJ1-3; no firm D call. V dropped 5 bases and J dropped 0 bases, with 11 bases sitting between them. CDR1 LNHDA and CDR2 SQIVND come from the germline V gene (reference sequence). This CDR3 comprises 15 residues. The DNA for the CDR3 is TGTGCCAGTAGTTTCGCAGGCCTCTCTGGAAACACCATATATTTT. Protein: CASSFAGLSGNTIYF.

The genes are TRBV6-4 and TRBJ2-4; perhaps TRBD2 as D (5 bases). Germline V CDR1 and CDR2: MRHNA, SNTAGT. The CDR3 runs 13 residues. Trimming cost V 4 bases and J 8 bases, with 12 bases left between them. The CDR3 region has the DNA TGTGCCAGCAGTGTGGAGGAAGGTGACATTCAGTACTTC. This encodes CASSVEEGDIQYF.

This sequence joins TRBV14 and TRBJ2-1, with no clear D. V was pared by 1 base and J by 7 bases, with 5 bases between. Per germline, CDR1 SGHDN and CDR2 FVKESK. The CDR3 runs 12 residues. CDR3 DNA sequence: TGTGCCAGCAGCCAAGTTTCTAATGAGCAGTTCTTC. Encoded protein: CASSQVSNEQFF.

V is TRBV28 and J is TRBJ1-5; possible D gene TRBD1, 5 bases. The ends were cut back, 8 bases at V and 6 bases at J, with 14 bases in the middle. Per the germline V gene, CDR1 is MDHEN and CDR2 is SYDVKM. This CDR3 has 13 residues. CDR3 in DNA: TGTGCCAGCCTCGTGAGGCAGGGTCAGCCCCAGCATTTT. It encodes CASLVRQGQPQHF.

This clone was counted a few times. The rearrangement links TRBV2 to TRBJ1-3; no clear D. The V end lost 1 base, the J end lost 3 bases, and 13 bases lay between the germline ends. The germline V gene has CDR1 SNHLY and CDR2 FYNNEI. The length of the CDR3 is 16 residues. CDR3 sequence (DNA): TGTGCCAGCAGTGAAGTATGGGCACCCGGTGGAAACACCATATATTTT. Its translation: CASSEVWAPGGNTIYF.

J is TRBJ1-2 and V is TRBV6-1, with no clear D. V was trimmed by 1 base and J by 7 bases, leaving 16 bases between them. The germline V gene encodes CDR1 MNHNS and CDR2 SASEGT. This CDR3 spans 15 amino acids. In nucleotides, the CDR3 is TGTGCCAGCAGTGAAGTGGGTTTCGCAGACTCTGGCTACACCTTC. As protein: CASSEVGFADSGYTF.

The gene calls are TRBV3-1 (or the pseudogene TRBV3-2) and TRBJ1-5; D ambiguous. Per germline, CDR1 LGHDT and CDR2 YNNKEL (reference sequence). The CDR3 contains 14 residues. Trimming took off 6 bases at V and 5 bases at J, with 14 bases between the two ends. The CDR3 reads CASSLPGSDQPQHF. As DNA, the CDR3 is TGTGCCAGCAGTCTTCCGGGGTCGGATCAGCCCCAGCATTTT.

The chain employs TRBV11-2 and TRBJ2-3, with D possibly matching TRBD1 (6 bases). Germline CDR1 reads SGHAT; CDR2 reads FQNNGV. The CDR3 runs to 18 residues. V lost 3 bases and J lost 0, with 19 bases in between. CDR3 loop: CASSLGHDYRLSTDTQYF. The CDR3 DNA sequence: TGTGCCAGCAGCTTGGGACACGATTACCGACTCAGCACAGATACGCAGTATTTT.

This clone appeared a single time. The J gene is TRBJ2-7, the V gene TRBV18; D unresolved. V lost 8 bases to trimming and J lost 2 bases, with 13 bases between them. The CDR3 has 13 amino acids. Germline lookup yields CDR1 KGHSH and CDR2 LQKENI. Here the CDR3 DNA reads TGTGCCAGCCCTTTGTTGCTAGCCTACGAGCAGTACTTC. This sequence encodes CASPLLLAYEQYF.

This CDR3 reads CASSLTGGAGGYTF. The CDR3 coding sequence is TGTGCCAGTAGCCTGACAGGGGGCGCGGGTGGCTACACCTTC. The chain combines TRBV19 with TRBJ1-2; TRBD1 aligns across 10 bases. In germline, CDR1 is LNHDA, CDR2 SQIVND (reference sequence). V was clipped by 6 bases and J by 7 bases; unmatched bases: 8. This CDR3 region has 14 residues.

This chain joins TRBV6-6 and TRBJ1-2; a weak D match, TRBD1 (6 bases). Germline V lookup: CDR1 MNHNY, CDR2 SVGAGI (reference sequence). CDR3 length: 16 amino acids. Trimming pared 7 bases from V and 0 bases from J, leaving 18 bases between. This CDR3 reads CASKTQQGFPNYGYTF. The CDR3 DNA reads TGTGCCAGCAAAACCCAGCAGGGGTTCCCTAACTATGGCTACACCTTC.

This clone was detected a few times. This chain joins TRBV5-4 and TRBJ2-7; D possibly corresponds to TRBD1 (6 bases). Germline-derived CDR1 and CDR2 are SGHNT and YYREEE (reference sequence). There are 13 residues in the CDR3. Trimming left V 4 bases short and J 3 bases short, with 11 bases between. CDR3 loop: CASSPGTLYEQYF. The CDR3 DNA is TGTGCCAGCAGCCCCGGGACACTCTACGAGCAGTACTTC.

V and J are TRBV4-1 and TRBJ1-1, with D maybe TRBD1 (5 bases). The CDR3 has 18 amino acids. Germline V gene sequence: CDR1 MGHRA, CDR2 YSYEKL. The V gene lost 1 base and the J gene lost 4 bases, with 22 bases spanning the gap. The CDR3 DNA is TGCGCCAGCAGCCAAGGGATCATCCTGGTAGGGAGGGGCACTGAAGCTTTCTTT. It translates to CASSQGIILVGRGTEAFF.

This chain joins TRBV28 and TRBJ2-5; D is perhaps TRBD2 (5 bases). The CDR3 runs to 14 residues. Trimming took off 5 bases at V and 4 bases at J, with 14 bases between the two ends. Germline V CDR1 and CDR2: MDHEN, SYDVKM. CDR3 nucleotides: TGTGCCAGCAGTCCGGCCGTTCGGGGAGAGACCCAGTACTTC. The encoded protein is CASSPAVRGETQYF.

The DNA of the CDR3 is TGTGCCAGTGCCCGGGACAGGCGACTCGAAAAACTGTTTTTT. Its translation: CASARDRRLEKLFF. This sequence joins TRBV19 and TRBJ1-4; 8 nucleotides agree with TRBD1. The trim removed 8 bases at V and 8 bases at J, leaving 10 bases unmatched. CDR3 length: 14 amino acids. The germline V gene encodes CDR1 LNHDA and CDR2 SQIVND (reference sequence).

The chain has TRBV27 and TRBJ2-2; D uncertain. This CDR3 is built from 14 residues. The germline V gene encodes CDR1 MNHEY and CDR2 SMNVEV (reference sequence). V was trimmed by 5 bases and J by 3 bases, leaving 10 bases between them. As DNA, the CDR3 is TGTGCCAGCAGTCTTGGGCCATACACCGGGGAGCTGTTTTTT. The encoded protein is CASSLGPYTGELFF.